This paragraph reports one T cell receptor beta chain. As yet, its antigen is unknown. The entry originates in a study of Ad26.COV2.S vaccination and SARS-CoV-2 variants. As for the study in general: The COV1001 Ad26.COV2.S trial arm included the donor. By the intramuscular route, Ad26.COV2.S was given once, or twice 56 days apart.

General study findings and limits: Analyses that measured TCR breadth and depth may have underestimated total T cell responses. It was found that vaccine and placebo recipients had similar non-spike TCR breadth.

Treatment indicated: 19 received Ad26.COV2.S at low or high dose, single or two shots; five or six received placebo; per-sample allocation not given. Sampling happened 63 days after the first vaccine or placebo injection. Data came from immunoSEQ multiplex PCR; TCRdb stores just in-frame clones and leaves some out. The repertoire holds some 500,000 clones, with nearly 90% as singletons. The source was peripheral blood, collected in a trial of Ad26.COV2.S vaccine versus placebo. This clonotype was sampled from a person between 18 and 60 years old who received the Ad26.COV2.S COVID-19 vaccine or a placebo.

Here the CDR3 reads CATSDTRQGASGELFF. DNA of the CDR3: TGTGCCACCAGTGACACCCGACAGGGGGCTTCCGGGGAGCTGTTTTTT. The gene calls are TRBV24-1 and TRBJ2-2, with TRBD1 identical over 10 bases. The CDR3 runs to 16 residues. Germline loops: CDR1 KGHDR, CDR2 SFDVKD. The V segment lost 4 bases and the J segment 6 bases; nucleotides outside the gene matches: 7.